This paragraph reports one TCR beta chain. The source of the sample is a study of blood T cell repertoires in COVID-19. After removal of 3 bases from V and 0 bases from J, the junction contained 12 bases not matched to a gene. Per germline, CDR1 KGHSH and CDR2 LQKENI. The CDR3 runs to 21 residues. TCRdb's table, derived via immunoSEQ multiplex PCR, lists solely in-frame clones and lacks some. The repertoire holds about 26,000 clones, with around 92% as singletons. The rearrangement joins TRBV18 to TRBJ2-4; 15 nucleotides line up with TRBD2. Sequences were obtained from peripheral blood. The receptor comes from a human donor in a cohort sampled during active COVID-19. The CDR3 region is CASSPGTSGGTPYLAKNIQYF. CDR3 bases: TGTGCCAGCTCACCCGGGACTAGCGGGGGGACACCCTACTTAGCCAAAAACATTCAGTACTTC. Full variable domain (missing parts from reference TRBV18 and TRBJ2-4): NAGVMQNPRHLVRRRGQEARLRCSPMKGHSHVYWYRQLPEEGLKFMVYLQKENIIDESGMPKERFSAEFPKEGPSILRIQQVVRGDSAAYFCASSPGTSGGTPYLAKNIQYFGAGTRLSVL.